The rows below give T cell receptor beta chains drawn from one sample of a study of blood T cells in healthy people across ages. MiXCR, applied by TCRdb to the 5' RACE reads, yields one record per CDR3 protein. The sample contains over 950,000 distinct CDR3 sequences, more than 30% of which appear only once. Sequencing used blood. These receptors were collected from a man aged 18 to 30 in good health. Each CDR3 is given with its conserved first and last residue. The order of the fields is CDR3 protein, CDR3 DNA, J gene, V gene, clone size, D gene. A D gene is named only where the DNA matches it firmly. Some rows mark clone size as missing; the rest say once, few, many or name a class of expanded clone.

CDR3: CASSYSRQGYTEAFF; DNA: TGTGCCAGCAGTTACTCTCGACAGGGGTACACTGAAGCTTTCTTT; J: TRBJ1-1; V: TRBV6-6; size: few; D: TRBD1
CDR3: CATSDPNRGRGYNEQFF; DNA: TGTGCCACCAGTGATCCCAACAGGGGAAGAGGCTACAATGAGCAGTTCTTC; J: TRBJ2-1; V: TRBV24-1; size: .; D: TRBD1
CDR3: CSAEKLGAEWNTGELFF; DNA: TGCAGTGCGGAAAAACTAGGCGCCGAATGGAACACCGGGGAGCTGTTTTTT; J: TRBJ2-2; V: TRBV20-1; size: once; D: .
CDR3: CASSEGNEQFF; DNA: TGTGCCAGCAGTGAGGGCAATGAGCAGTTCTTC; J: TRBJ2-1; V: TRBV2; size: many; D: .
CDR3: CSASRGRSSGEIQYF; DNA: TGCAGTGCTAGCAGGGGCCGAAGCTCCGGGGAGATCCAGTACTTC; J: TRBJ2-5; V: TRBV20-1; size: .; D: .
CDR3: CASSYNGANVLTF; DNA: TGTGCCAGCAGTTACAATGGGGCCAACGTCCTGACTTTC; J: TRBJ2-6; V: TRBV6-2/TRBV6-3; size: .; D: .
CDR3: CATSDTGRYGYTF; DNA: TGTGCCACCAGTGATACAGGGAGATATGGCTACACCTTC; J: TRBJ1-2; V: TRBV24-1; size: .; D: .
CDR3: CASGNRYQPDTQYF; DNA: TGTGCCAGTGGGAACAGGTATCAACCAGATACGCAGTATTTT; J: TRBJ2-3; V: TRBV19; size: .; D: .
CDR3: CASTRDEWETQYF; DNA: TGTGCCAGCACCCGGGACGAATGGGAGACCCAGTACTTC; J: TRBJ2-5; V: TRBV9; size: .; D: .
CDR3: CSASWGNSPLHF; DNA: TGCAGTGCTAGCTGGGGGAATTCACCCCTCCACTTT; J: TRBJ1-6; V: TRBV20-1; size: few; D: .
CDR3: CSPTKETQYF; DNA: TGCAGTCCAACCAAAGAGACCCAGTACTTC; J: TRBJ2-5; V: TRBV20-1; size: few; D: .
CDR3: CASSDGLPTDTQYF; DNA: TGCGCCAGCAGCGACGGGTTACCCACAGATACGCAGTATTTT; J: TRBJ2-3; V: TRBV5-1; size: .; D: .
CDR3: CASSYSMAGGYNSPLHF; DNA: TGTGCCAGCAGTTACTCGATGGCAGGGGGCTATAATTCACCCCTCCACTTT; J: TRBJ1-6; V: TRBV6-2/TRBV6-3; size: .; D: TRBD1
CDR3: CASSPNGDRIYNEQFF; DNA: TGTGCCAGCAGCCCAAATGGGGACAGGATCTACAATGAGCAGTTCTTC; J: TRBJ2-1; V: TRBV9; size: few; D: TRBD1
CDR3: CASSLGLVPSYEQYF; DNA: TGTGCCAGCAGTTTAGGGCTCGTACCCTCCTACGAGCAGTACTTC; J: TRBJ2-7; V: TRBV27; size: many; D: .
CDR3: CSVAGPEAFF; DNA: TGCAGCGTTGCAGGACCTGAAGCTTTCTTT; J: TRBJ1-1; V: TRBV29-1; size: few; D: .
CDR3: CASSLIGQGADTQYF; DNA: TGTGCCAGCTCGCTCATCGGGCAGGGGGCAGATACGCAGTATTTT; J: TRBJ2-3; V: TRBV2; size: .; D: TRBD1
CDR3: CASSWEGGAYTDTQYF; DNA: TGTGCCAGCAGCTGGGAGGGCGGAGCTTACACAGATACGCAGTATTTT; J: TRBJ2-3; V: TRBV11-1; size: .; D: TRBD2
CDR3: CASSEANQNEQYF; DNA: TGTGCCAGCAGTGAAGCGAATCAGAATGAGCAGTACTTC; J: TRBJ2-7; V: TRBV2; size: few; D: .
CDR3: CASSQGSGGYNEQFF; DNA: TGCGCCAGCAGCCAAGGTAGCGGGGGCTACAATGAGCAGTTCTTC; J: TRBJ2-1; V: TRBV4-3; size: few; D: TRBD2
CDR3: CASSLVLEAFF; DNA: TGTGCCAGCAGCTTAGTGTTGGAAGCTTTCTTT; J: TRBJ1-1; V: TRBV7-2; size: .; D: .
CDR3: CSVRWTNTEAFF; DNA: TGCAGTGTAAGGTGGACGAACACTGAAGCTTTCTTT; J: TRBJ1-1; V: TRBV20-1; size: few; D: .
CDR3: CSAVTGVSQPQHF; DNA: TGCAGTGCTGTTACAGGGGTCTCTCAGCCCCAGCATTTT; J: TRBJ1-5; V: TRBV20-1; size: few; D: TRBD1
CDR3: CASTAGWQYNSPLHF; DNA: TGTGCCAGCACCGCTGGGTGGCAGTATAATTCACCCCTCCACTTT; J: TRBJ1-6; V: TRBV25-1; size: .; D: .